Presented here are 23 T cell receptor beta chains from one specimen sequenced in a study of cytomegalovirus exposure and HLA in healthy donors. TCRdb's table, derived via immunoSEQ multiplex PCR, lists solely in-frame clones and lacks some. The sample yields under 150,000 clones, about nine tenths seen once. Material for sequencing was PBMCs. These receptors were taken from a man aged 18-30 years in good health and CMV-seronegative.

The chain joins TRBV6-5 to TRBJ2-7, with D perhaps matching TRBD2 (6 bases). Germline-derived CDR1 and CDR2 are MNHEY and SVGAGI. V was pared by 5 bases and J by 4 bases, with 12 bases between. CDR3 length equals 13 residues. The CDR3 loop is CASSRLGSYEQYV. CDR3 nucleotides: TGTGCCAGCAGTCGACTAGGTTCATACGAGCAGTACGTC.

The chain employs TRBV2 and TRBJ1-5; TRBD1 agrees at 7 bases. The CDR3 loop spans 17 amino acids. Germline CDR1 SNHLY, CDR2 FYNNEI. V trimming: 3 bases; J trimming: 1 base; junction bases outside the gene matches: 9. Here the CDR3 DNA reads TGTGCCAGCAGTGATTATAACAGGGGACGGAGCAATCAGCCCCAGCATTTT. Translating gives CASSDYNRGRSNQPQHF. Complete variable domain (other parts from reference TRBV2 and TRBJ1-5): EPEVTQTPSHQVTQMGQEVILRCVPISNHLYFYWYRQILGQKVEFLVSFYNNEISEKSEIFDDQFSVERPDGSNFTLKIRSTKLEDSAMYFCASSDYNRGRSNQPQHFGDGTRLSIL.

The rearrangement joins TRBV6-7 to TRBJ2-7, with D perhaps matching TRBD1 or TRBD2 (6 bases each). TRBV6-7 is treated as an ORF (open reading frame) with a function not yet certain. Trimming took off 6 bases at V and 7 bases at J, with 28 bases between the two ends. This CDR3 comprises 17 residues. CDR3 region: CASRGGTLGGDSREQYV. The CDR3 region has the DNA TGTGCCAGCAGGGGCGGGACATTAGGGGGAGACTCGCGGGAGCAGTACGTC.

The chain recombines TRBV7-2 with TRBJ2-7; 9 bases map to TRBD1. CDR1 SGHTA and CDR2 FQGNSA come from the germline V gene. This CDR3 comprises 15 residues. V lost 10 bases and J lost 3; bases outside the gene matches: 13. The CDR3 sequence is CATGYRRDRDYEQYF. For the CDR3, the DNA is TGTGCCACCGGCTACCGCAGGGACAGGGACTACGAGCAGTACTTC.

The V and J genes are TRBV7-9 and TRBJ2-4, with a possible D match to TRBD2 (6 bases). Trimming took off 5 bases at V and 0 bases at J, with 11 bases between the two ends. Germline CDR1 reads SEHNR; CDR2 reads FQNEAQ (reference sequence). CDR3 length equals 15 residues. CDR3 bases: TGTGCCAGCAGCCTAGGCGGGGTAGCCAAAAACATTCAGTACTTC. This encodes CASSLGGVAKNIQYF.

This chain joins TRBV7-9 and TRBJ2-1, with D unresolved. Deletions cut 10 bases from V and 5 bases from J, with 15 bases between. The CDR3 covers 13 residues. The germline V gene has CDR1 SEHNR and CDR2 FQNEAQ (reference sequence). The CDR3 DNA follows: TGTGCCAATAGTGTATGGTTTGACAATGAGCAGTTCTTC. Translated, it gives CANSVWFDNEQFF.

The chain uses TRBV27 and TRBJ2-3; 9 bases are shared with TRBD2. Germline lookup yields CDR1 MNHEY and CDR2 SMNVEV (reference sequence). This CDR3 spans 15 amino acids. V was pared by 5 bases and J by 3 bases, with 6 bases of the junction left unmatched. The CDR3 loop reads CASSPSGVLTDTQYF. CDR3 nucleotide sequence: TGTGCCAGCAGTCCTAGCGGGGTTTTAACAGATACGCAGTATTTT.

This clone was observed once. The V and J genes are TRBV19 and TRBJ2-3; tentative D call: TRBD2 (6 bases). The V end lost 3 bases, the J end lost 4 bases, and 14 bases lay between the germline ends. Germline lookup yields CDR1 LNHDA and CDR2 SQIVND (reference sequence). This CDR3 has 15 amino acids. CDR3 protein: CASSIRAGSADTQYF. CDR3 sequence (DNA): TGTGCCAGTAGTATTAGGGCGGGATCCGCAGATACGCAGTATTTT.

The table lists this clone with a few counts. The V and J genes are TRBV6-5 and TRBJ2-7, with D perhaps TRBD2 (6 bases). The germline V gene has CDR1 MNHEY and CDR2 SVGAGI. V was trimmed by 0 bases and J by 3 bases, leaving 12 bases between them. The length of the CDR3 is 15 residues. CDR3 residues: CASSYSRDSHYEQYF. CDR3 bases: TGTGCCAGCAGTTACTCGAGGGACTCCCACTACGAGCAGTACTTC.

This chain connects TRBV6-1 to TRBJ1-1; no reliable D call. Per the germline V gene, CDR1 is MNHNS and CDR2 is SASEGT. V was shortened by 6 bases and J by 7 bases, with 36 bases between the two germline ends. This CDR3 region has 20 residues. The CDR3 reads CASREIPPLGPSVSSGEAFF. For the CDR3, the DNA is TGTGCCAGCAGAGAAATCCCCCCACTAGGCCCCTCAGTAAGTAGTGGTGAAGCTTTCTTT.

This chain links TRBV6-5 with TRBJ1-1; 11 nucleotides match TRBD1. Germline V gene lookup returns CDR1 MNHEY and CDR2 SVGAGI. J was trimmed by 6 bases and V by 5 bases; bases with no gene match: 8. The CDR3 is 15 amino acids. For the CDR3, the DNA is TGTGCCAGCAGTCCCCATAGGGACAGGGGGGCTGAAGCTTTCTTT. Its protein product is CASSPHRDRGAEAFF.

This rearrangement joins TRBV5-1 to TRBJ2-5; weak D call: TRBD1 (7 bases). Germline V gives CDR1 SGHRS, CDR2 YFSETQ. Trimming took 4 bases from V and 3 from J, leaving 13 bases between them. CDR3 size: 14 residues. CDR3 sequence reads: CASSVQGTEETQYF. CDR3 DNA sequence: TGCGCCAGCAGCGTACAGGGGACTGAAGAGACCCAGTACTTC. The full variable domain, completed using reference TRBV5-1 and TRBJ2-5, is KAGVTQTPRYLIKTRGQQVTLSCSPISGHRSVSWYQQTPGQGLQFLFEYFSETQRNKGNFPGRFSGRQFSNSRSEMNVSTLELGDSALYLCASSVQGTEETQYFGPGTRLLVL.

The CDR3 DNA follows: TGTGCCAGCAGCGACGGGACTAGCGGGCCCTACAATGAGCAGTTCTTC. This codes for CASSDGTSGPYNEQFF. The J gene is TRBJ2-1, the V gene TRBV9; TRBD2 matches at 12 bases. CDR3 size: 16 residues. V trimming: 3 bases; J trimming: 2 bases; junction bases outside the gene matches: 3. Looked up from germline, CDR1 is SGDLS and CDR2 is YYNGEE.

The rearrangement uses TRBV4-1 and TRBJ1-5; D possibly corresponds to TRBD1 (6 bases). This CDR3 spans 15 amino acids. CDR1 MGHRA and CDR2 YSYEKL come from the germline V gene. Trimming left V 3 bases short and J 5 bases short, with 14 bases between. This chain's CDR3 is CASSQGEGGYQPQHF. The CDR3 DNA reads as TGCGCCAGCAGCCAGGGTGAGGGGGGGTATCAGCCCCAGCATTTT.

This chain links TRBV10-3 with TRBJ1-3, with D tentatively TRBD1 (5 bases). The CDR3 length is 16 residues. Germline CDR1 and CDR2: ENHRY and SYGVKD. Between the trimmed V and J ends, which lost 3 bases and 3 bases, there was a span of 15 bases. CDR3 nucleotides: TGTGCCATCAGTGATCGTAAGGCCCAGGGTGGAAACACCATATATTTT. This codes for CAISDRKAQGGNTIYF.

CDR3 residues: CAWSGLGAKNTEAFF. CDR3 in DNA: TGTGCCTGGAGTGGCTTGGGGGCGAAGAACACTGAAGCTTTCTTT. V is TRBV30 and J is TRBJ1-1; D possibly corresponds to TRBD1 (6 bases). The germline V and J ends were trimmed by 1 base and 1 base, with 13 bases remaining between them. This CDR3 comprises 15 residues. Germline assignment: CDR1 GTSNPN and CDR2 SVGIG (reference sequence).

This chain links TRBV15 with TRBJ1-3; D is possibly TRBD1 (6 bases). V was cut by 1 base and J by 8 bases, with 24 bases left in between. Germline CDR1 LNHNV, CDR2 YYDKDF (reference sequence). This CDR3 region has 18 residues. The CDR3 DNA reads as TGTGCCACCAGCAGAGTGTCCCCAAGGGTCGGACGACAGGACACCATATATTTT. It yields the protein CATSRVSPRVGRQDTIYF. The full variable domain, in which reference TRBV15 and TRBJ1-3 provide the parts outside the CDR3, is DAMVIQNPRYQVTQFGKPVTLSCSQTLNHNVMYWYQQKSSQAPKLLFHYYDKDFNNEADTPDNFQSRRPNTSFCFLDIRSPGLGDTAMYLCATSRVSPRVGRQDTIYFGEGSWLTVV.

This chain joins TRBV19 and TRBJ2-1; 10 bases are a match to TRBD2. With 0 bases clipped from V and 5 bases from J, the junction kept 7 bases outside the gene matches. The V gene's germline CDR1 is LNHDA and CDR2 SQIVND (reference sequence). This CDR3 has 17 amino acids. The CDR3 reads CASSIDSGSGGNNEQFF. The CDR3 bases are TGTGCCAGTAGTATAGATAGTGGTAGCGGGGGGAACAATGAGCAGTTCTTC.

The chain is built from TRBV6-5 and TRBJ1-6, with 7 bases fitting TRBD1. J gave up 7 bases and V 8 bases, and 8 bases lay outside the gene matches. The CDR3 length is 14 residues. The V gene's germline CDR1 is MNHEY and CDR2 SVGAGI. The CDR3: CASRTTGVNSPLHF. The CDR3 region has the DNA TGTGCCAGCCGCACTACAGGGGTGAATTCACCCCTCCACTTT.

In its sample, this clone was seen once. J is TRBJ1-1 and V is TRBV6-5, with 8 bases lining up with TRBD1. V lost 7 bases, J lost 5 bases, and 12 bases stayed unmatched. CDR1 is MNHEY, CDR2 SVGAGI, per germline. The CDR3 runs 15 residues. The CDR3 protein is CASTDSDRVGTEAFF. CDR3 coding DNA: TGTGCCAGCACCGATTCGGACAGGGTCGGAACTGAAGCTTTCTTT.

The chain combines TRBV9 with TRBJ2-3, with a possible D match to TRBD1 (6 bases). The germline V gene encodes CDR1 SGDLS and CDR2 YYNGEE. CDR3 length equals 15 residues. Trimming removed 3 bases from V and 0 bases from J, with 11 bases in between. CDR3 nucleotides: TGTGCCAGCAGCGCGACAGGCCCTAGCACAGATACGCAGTATTTT. Its translation: CASSATGPSTDTQYF.

The genes are TRBV5-4 and TRBJ2-5; 16 bases are a match to TRBD2. The CDR3 spans 18 residues. CDR1 SGHNT and CDR2 YYREEE come from the germline V gene (reference sequence). Unmatched junction bases numbered 4, after V lost 1 base and J lost 1 base. The CDR3 reads CASSLRGTSGGAQETQYF. CDR3 nucleotides: TGTGCCAGCAGCTTGCGTGGGACTAGCGGGGGGGCCCAAGAGACCCAGTACTTC.

The chain links TRBV10-1 to TRBJ2-3; TRBD1 matches at 9 bases. The V gene's germline CDR1 is WNHNN and CDR2 SYGVQD (reference sequence). The trim removed 5 bases at V and 1 base at J, leaving 13 bases unmatched. The CDR3 runs to 18 residues. The CDR3 region is CASSTGDREGPGTDTQYF. In nucleotides, the CDR3 is TGCGCCAGCAGTACCGGGGACAGGGAAGGTCCTGGCACAGATACGCAGTATTTT.